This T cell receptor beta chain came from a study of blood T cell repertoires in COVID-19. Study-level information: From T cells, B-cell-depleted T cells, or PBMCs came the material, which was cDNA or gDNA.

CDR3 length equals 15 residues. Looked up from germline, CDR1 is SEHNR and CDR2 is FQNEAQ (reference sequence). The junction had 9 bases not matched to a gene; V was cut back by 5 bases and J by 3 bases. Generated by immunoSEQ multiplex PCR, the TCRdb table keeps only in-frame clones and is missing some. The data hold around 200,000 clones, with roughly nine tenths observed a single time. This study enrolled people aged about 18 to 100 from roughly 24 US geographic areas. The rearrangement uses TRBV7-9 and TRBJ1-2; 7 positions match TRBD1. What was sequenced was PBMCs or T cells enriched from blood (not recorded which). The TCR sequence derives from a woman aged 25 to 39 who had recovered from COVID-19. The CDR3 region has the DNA TGTGCCAGCAGCATGAACAGGGGAAAAGACTATGGCTACACCTTC. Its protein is CASSMNRGKDYGYTF. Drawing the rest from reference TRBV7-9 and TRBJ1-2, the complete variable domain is DTGVSQNPRHKITKRGQNVTFRCDPISEHNRLYWYRQTLGQGPEFLTYFQNEAQLEKSRLLSDRFSAERPKGSFSTLEIQRTEQGDSAMYLCASSMNRGKDYGYTFGSGTRLTVV.